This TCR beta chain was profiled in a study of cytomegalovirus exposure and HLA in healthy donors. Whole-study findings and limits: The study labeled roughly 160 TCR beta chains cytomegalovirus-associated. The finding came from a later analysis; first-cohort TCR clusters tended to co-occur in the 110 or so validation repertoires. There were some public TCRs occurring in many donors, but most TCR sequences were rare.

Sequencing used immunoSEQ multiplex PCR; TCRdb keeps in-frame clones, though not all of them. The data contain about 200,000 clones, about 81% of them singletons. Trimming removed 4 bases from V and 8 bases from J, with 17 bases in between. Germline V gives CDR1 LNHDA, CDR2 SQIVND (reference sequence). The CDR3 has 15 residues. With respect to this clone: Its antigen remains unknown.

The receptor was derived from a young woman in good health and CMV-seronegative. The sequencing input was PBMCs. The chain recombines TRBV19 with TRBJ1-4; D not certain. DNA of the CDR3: TGTGCCAGTAGTACCATCAGACAAGGAGGCGAAAAACTGTTTTTT. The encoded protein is CASSTIRQGGEKLFF.